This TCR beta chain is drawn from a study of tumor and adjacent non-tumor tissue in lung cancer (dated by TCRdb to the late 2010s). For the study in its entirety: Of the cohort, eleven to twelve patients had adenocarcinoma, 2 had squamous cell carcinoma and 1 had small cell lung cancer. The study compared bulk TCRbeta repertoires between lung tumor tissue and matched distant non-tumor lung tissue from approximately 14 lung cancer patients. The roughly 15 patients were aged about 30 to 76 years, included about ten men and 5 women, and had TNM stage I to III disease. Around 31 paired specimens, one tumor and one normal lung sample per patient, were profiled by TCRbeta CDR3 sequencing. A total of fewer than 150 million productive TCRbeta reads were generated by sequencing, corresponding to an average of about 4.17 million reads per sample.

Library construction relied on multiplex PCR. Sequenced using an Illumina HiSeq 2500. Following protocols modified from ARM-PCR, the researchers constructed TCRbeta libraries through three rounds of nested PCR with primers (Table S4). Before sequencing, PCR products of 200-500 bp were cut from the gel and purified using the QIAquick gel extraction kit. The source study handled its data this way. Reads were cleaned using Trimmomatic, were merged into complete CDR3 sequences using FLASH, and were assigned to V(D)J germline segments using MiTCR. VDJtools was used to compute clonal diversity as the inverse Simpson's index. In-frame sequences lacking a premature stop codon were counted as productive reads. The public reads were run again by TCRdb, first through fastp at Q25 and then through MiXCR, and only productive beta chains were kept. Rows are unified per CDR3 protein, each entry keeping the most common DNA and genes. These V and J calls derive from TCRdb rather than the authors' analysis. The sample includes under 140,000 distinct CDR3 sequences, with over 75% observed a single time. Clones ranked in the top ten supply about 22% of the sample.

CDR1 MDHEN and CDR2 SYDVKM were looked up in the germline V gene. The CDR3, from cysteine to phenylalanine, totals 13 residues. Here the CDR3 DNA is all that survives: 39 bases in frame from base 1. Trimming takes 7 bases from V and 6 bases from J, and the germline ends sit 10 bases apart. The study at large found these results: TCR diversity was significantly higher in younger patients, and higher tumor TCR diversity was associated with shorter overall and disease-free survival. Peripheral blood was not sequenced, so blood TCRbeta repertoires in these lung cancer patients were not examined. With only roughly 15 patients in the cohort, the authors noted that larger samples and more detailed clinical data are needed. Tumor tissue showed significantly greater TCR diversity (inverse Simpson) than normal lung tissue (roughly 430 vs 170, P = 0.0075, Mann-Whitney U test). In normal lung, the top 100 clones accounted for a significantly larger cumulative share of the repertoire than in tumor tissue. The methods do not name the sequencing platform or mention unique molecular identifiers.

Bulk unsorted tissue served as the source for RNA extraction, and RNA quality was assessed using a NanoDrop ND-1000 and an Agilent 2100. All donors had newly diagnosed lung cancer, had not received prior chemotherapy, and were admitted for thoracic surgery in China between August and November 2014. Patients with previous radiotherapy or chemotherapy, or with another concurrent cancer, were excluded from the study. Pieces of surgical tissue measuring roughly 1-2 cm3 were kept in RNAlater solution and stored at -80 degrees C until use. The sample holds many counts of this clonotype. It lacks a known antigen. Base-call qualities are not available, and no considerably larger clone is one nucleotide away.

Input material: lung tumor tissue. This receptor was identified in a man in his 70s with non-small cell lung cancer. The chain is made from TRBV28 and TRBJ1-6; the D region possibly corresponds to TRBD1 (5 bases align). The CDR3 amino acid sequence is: CASTGTRNSPLHF. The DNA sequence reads TGTGCCAGCACCGGGACCCGTAATTCACCCCTCCACTTT.